This section outlines one T cell receptor beta chain sequence together with its context. This entry comes from a study of blood T cell repertoires in COVID-19. In the original processing: Cell counts per sample came from amplifying reference gene primers. Data came from immunoSEQ multiplex PCR; TCRdb stores just in-frame clones and leaves some out. V and J calls and clone size are given by that table; D and trimming were obtained from the DNA. The table lists around 83,000 clones, around 86% of them singletons, with 27% in the top ten. The germline V gene has CDR1 KGHDR and CDR2 SFDVKD. Trimming removed 3 bases from V and 4 bases from J, with 13 bases in between. The CDR3 length is 15 residues.

The sequencing input was peripheral blood. This rearrangement joins TRBV24-1 to TRBJ2-3; TRBD2 is a possible D gene (6 bases). The source of this sequence is a man aged 45-65 years with active or convalescent COVID-19. The CDR3 DNA is TGTGCCACCAGTGATCCTCTTTCTAGCGCAGATACGCAGTATTTT. The encoded protein is CATSDPLSSADTQYF.